This T cell receptor (beta chain) was identified in a study of T cell responses to AZD1222 COVID-19 vaccine (dated by TCRdb to 2020 to 2022). In terms of the full investigation: Because spike-specific TCR depth and breadth did not differ between the two schedules, AZD1222 recipients who got a second dose at roughly 4 weeks were pooled with those who got a second dose at roughly 12 weeks. Trial participants were enrolled into age subgroups of 18-55, 56-69 and 70-plus years, which contained approximately 150, 28 and 58 TCR-sequenced participants, respectively. A total of 233 trial participants underwent TCR sequencing, of whom nearly 210 received two doses of AZD1222 and around 26 received two doses of the MenACWY control vaccine.

This clone was seen a few times. Its antigen has not been determined. Per-base qualities were not stored, and no clone one base away is much larger. CDR1 and CDR2, per the germline V gene, are LGHNA and YSLEER. The CDR3 numbers 16 residues from cysteine through phenylalanine. Here the CDR3 DNA is all that survives: 48 bases in frame from base 1. Relative to germline, V is 0 bases shorter and J is 3 bases shorter, with 11 bases between their ends. Per the publication, the time point label means: baseline before first vaccination. Samples from vaccinated people were obtained from the UK trials COV001 and COV002, which included a single-blind randomized controlled phase 2/3 trial of AZD1222 (ChAdOx1 nCoV-19) in healthy adults. For TCRbeta chain sequencing, PBMC samples from trial participants were taken at day 0 and at day 28 after the second dose. Findings and caveats that apply to the study as a whole: The whole spike protein was spanned by vaccine-associated CD4 TCRs, and dominant responses were seen in regions 160-218 and 743-854. Participants were mostly white British and included more females than males, and it was suggested by the authors that clonal diversity may have been underestimated. A significant rise in spike-specific TCR breadth and depth was observed after two AZD1222 doses relative to day 0 and relative to MenACWY recipients. The 56-69-year group was small, and its depth increase did not reach significance, likely because of low power. Nearly half of unique spike-specific TCRs reportedly recognized epitopes outside regions mutated in the B.1.351 and B.1.1.7 variants. Because no day 14 peak-response samples were available, the repertoires could be characterized only after the peak T cell response. Conclusions about previously exposed vaccinees are limited because only six or seven AZD1222 recipients were SARS-CoV-2 seropositive at baseline.

The CDR3 regions of human TCRbeta chains were analyzed by immunosequencing. As for the authors' bioinformatics: Repertoire TCRs were matched against a reference library of SARS-CoV-2-specific TCRs generated with the MIRA antigen-specificity platform. Breadth was defined as the fraction of unique TCRs that were SARS-CoV-2-associated. Depth was defined as the fraction of total T cells that were SARS-CoV-2-associated. Using the MIRA data, each spike-specific TCR was assigned both to the spike region to which the TCR was reactive and to a CD4 or CD8 class. Log10-transformed breadth and depth values were compared by one-way ANOVA with Sidak's multiple comparisons tests. Imported from immuneACCESS, the table was reduced by TCRdb to in-frame sequences with V and J called. These copies leave out some clones; in studies compared against another copy, an unresolved V gene accounts for under half, and the cause of the remainder is not known. V and J calls and clone size are copied from that table; D and trimming were computed from the DNA. The sample data list roughly 180,000 clones, and approximately 91% of these were observed just once. Clones ranked in the top ten supply around 1.8% of the sample.

The chain was built from TRBV4-3 and TRBJ1-4; tentative D gene TRBD1, with 5 bases matching. This clonotype originated in an adult in good health. The sequencing used peripheral blood, collected on day 0 of AZD1222 vaccination. The bases read TGCGCCAGCAGCCAAGATCTTGGGGCGGCTAATGAAAAACTGTTTTTT. This translates into CASSQDLGAANEKLFF.